This TCR beta chain was obtained from a study of T cell responses to AZD1222 COVID-19 vaccine. V was trimmed by 6 bases and J by 1 base, leaving 12 bases between them. The CDR3 sequence is 14 residues long. Germline CDR1 is MNHEY and CDR2 is SVGAGI. This clone turned up a few times. Its target is unknown. Study-wide points: When two AZD1222 doses had been given, Spike-specific TCR breadth and depth rose.

TCRdb's copy holds only in-frame clones and misses some; the assay was immunoSEQ multiplex PCR. The table has approximately 76,000 clones, 75% to 95% seen once. This specimen was peripheral blood, taken on day 0 of MenACWY control vaccination. The sequence was collected from an adult in good health. The chain combines TRBV6-5 with TRBJ1-1, with D hard to call. Written as DNA, the CDR3 is TGTGCCAGCAGGAGTGGGGTGGAGAACACTGAAGCTTTCTTT. Protein product: CASRSGVENTEAFF.